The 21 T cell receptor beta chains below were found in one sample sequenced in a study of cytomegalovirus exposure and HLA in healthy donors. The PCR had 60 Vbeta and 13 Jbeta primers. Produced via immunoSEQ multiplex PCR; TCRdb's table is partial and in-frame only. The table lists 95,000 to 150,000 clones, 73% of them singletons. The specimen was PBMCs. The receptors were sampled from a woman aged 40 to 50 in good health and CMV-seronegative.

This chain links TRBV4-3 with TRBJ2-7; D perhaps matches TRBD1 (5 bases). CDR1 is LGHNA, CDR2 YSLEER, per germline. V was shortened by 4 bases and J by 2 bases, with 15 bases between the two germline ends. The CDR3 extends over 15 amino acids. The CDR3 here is CASSLRAGSAYEQYF. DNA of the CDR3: TGCGCCAGCAGCCTCAGGGCCGGTAGTGCCTACGAGCAGTACTTC.

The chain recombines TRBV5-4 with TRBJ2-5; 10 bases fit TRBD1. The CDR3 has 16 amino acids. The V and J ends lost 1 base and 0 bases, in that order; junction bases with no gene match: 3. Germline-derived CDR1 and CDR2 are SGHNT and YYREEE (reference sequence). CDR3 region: CASSLLGQGNQETQYF. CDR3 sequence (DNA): TGTGCCAGCAGCTTGCTGGGACAGGGGAACCAAGAGACCCAGTACTTC.

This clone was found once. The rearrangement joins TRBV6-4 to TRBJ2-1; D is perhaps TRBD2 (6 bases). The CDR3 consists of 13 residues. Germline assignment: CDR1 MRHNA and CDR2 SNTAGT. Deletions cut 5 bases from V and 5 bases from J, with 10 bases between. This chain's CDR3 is CASSTGEDNEQFF. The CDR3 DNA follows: TGTGCCAGCAGTACCGGGGAGGACAATGAGCAGTTCTTC.

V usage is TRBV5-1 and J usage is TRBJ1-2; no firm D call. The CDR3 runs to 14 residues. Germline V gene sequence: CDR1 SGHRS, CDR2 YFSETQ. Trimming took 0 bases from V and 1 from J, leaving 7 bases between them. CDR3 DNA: TGCGCCAGCAGCTTGGAGCGGAATAACTATGGCTACACCTTC. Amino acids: CASSLERNNYGYTF.

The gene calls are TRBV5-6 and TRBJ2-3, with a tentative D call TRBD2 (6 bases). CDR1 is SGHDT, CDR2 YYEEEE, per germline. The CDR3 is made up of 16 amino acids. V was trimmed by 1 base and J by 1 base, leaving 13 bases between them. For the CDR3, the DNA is TGTGCCAGCAGCTTGTCGGGGGATCCGGGCACAGATACGCAGTATTTT. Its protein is CASSLSGDPGTDTQYF.

DNA of the CDR3: TGTGCCAGCAGCTTAGGCGGAGCGGGTGAAAAACTGTTTTTT. Encoded protein: CASSLGGAGEKLFF. The chain is built from TRBV13 and TRBJ1-4; unclear D gene. Germline V gene data show CDR1 as PRHDT and CDR2 as FYEKMQ (reference sequence). The CDR3 consists of 14 residues. Trimming took off 0 bases at V and 7 bases at J, with 9 bases between the two ends.

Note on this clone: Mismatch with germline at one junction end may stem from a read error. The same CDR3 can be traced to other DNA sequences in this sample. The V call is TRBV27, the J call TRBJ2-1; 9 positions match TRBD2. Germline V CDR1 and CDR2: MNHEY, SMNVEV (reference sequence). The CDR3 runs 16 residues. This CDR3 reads CASSLYSGSPYNEQFF. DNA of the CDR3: TGTGCCAGCAGTTTATATAGCGGGAGTCCCTACAATGAACAGTTCTTC.

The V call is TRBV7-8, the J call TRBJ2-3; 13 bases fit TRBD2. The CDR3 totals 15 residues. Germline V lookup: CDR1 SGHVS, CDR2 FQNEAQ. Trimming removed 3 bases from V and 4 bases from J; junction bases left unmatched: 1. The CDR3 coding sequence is TGTGCCAGCAGCTTTACTAGCGGGAGGGCAGATACGCAGTATTTT. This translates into CASSFTSGRADTQYF.

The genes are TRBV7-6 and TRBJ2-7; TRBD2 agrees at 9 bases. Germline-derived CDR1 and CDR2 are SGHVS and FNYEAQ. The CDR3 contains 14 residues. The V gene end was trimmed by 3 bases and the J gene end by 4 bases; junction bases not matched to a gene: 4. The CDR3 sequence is CASSLGSGSYEQYF. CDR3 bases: TGTGCCAGCAGCTTGGGTAGCGGGAGTTACGAGCAGTACTTC.

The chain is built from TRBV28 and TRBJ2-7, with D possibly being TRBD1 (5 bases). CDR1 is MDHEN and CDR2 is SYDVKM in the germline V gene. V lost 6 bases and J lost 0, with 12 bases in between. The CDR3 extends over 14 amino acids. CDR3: CASSPGQISYEQYF. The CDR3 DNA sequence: TGTGCCAGCAGCCCAGGACAAATCTCCTACGAGCAGTACTTC. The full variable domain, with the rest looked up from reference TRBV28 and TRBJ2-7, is DVKVTQSSRYLVKRTGEKVFLECVQDMDHENMFWYRQDPGLGLRLIYFSYDVKMKEKGDIPEGYSVSREKKERFSLILESASTNQTSMYLCASSPGQISYEQYFGPGTRLTVT.

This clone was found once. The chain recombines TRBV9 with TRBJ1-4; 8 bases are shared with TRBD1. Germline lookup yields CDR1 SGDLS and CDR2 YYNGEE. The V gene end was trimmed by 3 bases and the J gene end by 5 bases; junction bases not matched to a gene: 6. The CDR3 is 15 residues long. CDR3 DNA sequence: TGTGCCAGCAGCGGTTCCGGGACAGGCAATGAAAAACTGTTTTTT. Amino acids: CASSGSGTGNEKLFF.

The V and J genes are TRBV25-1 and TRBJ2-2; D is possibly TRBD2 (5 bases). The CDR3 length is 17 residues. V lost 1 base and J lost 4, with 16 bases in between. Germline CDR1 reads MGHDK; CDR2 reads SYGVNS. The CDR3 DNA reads TGTGCCAGCAGTGAATTGGGGTTCCGGGGAGTCACCGGGGAGCTGTTTTTT. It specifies CASSELGFRGVTGELFF.

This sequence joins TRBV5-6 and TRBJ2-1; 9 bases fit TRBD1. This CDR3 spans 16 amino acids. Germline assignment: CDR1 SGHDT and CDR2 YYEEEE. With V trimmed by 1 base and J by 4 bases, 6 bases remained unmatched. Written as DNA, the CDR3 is TGTGCCAGCAGCTTGCCGGGACAGGGCTTATACAATGAGCAGTTCTTC. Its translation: CASSLPGQGLYNEQFF.

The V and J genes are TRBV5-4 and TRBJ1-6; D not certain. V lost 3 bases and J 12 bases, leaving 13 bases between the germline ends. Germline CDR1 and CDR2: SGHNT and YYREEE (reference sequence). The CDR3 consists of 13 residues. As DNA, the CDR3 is TGTGCCAGCAGCTCTAATACTGGAGAACCCCTCCACTTT. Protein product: CASSSNTGEPLHF.

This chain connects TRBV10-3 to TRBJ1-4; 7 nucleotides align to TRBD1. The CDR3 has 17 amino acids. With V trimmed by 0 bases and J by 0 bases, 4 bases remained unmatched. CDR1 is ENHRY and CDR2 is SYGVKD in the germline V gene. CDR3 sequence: CAISESRGGTTNEKLFF. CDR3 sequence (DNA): TGTGCCATCAGTGAGTCCCGAGGGGGCACAACTAATGAAAAACTGTTTTTT.

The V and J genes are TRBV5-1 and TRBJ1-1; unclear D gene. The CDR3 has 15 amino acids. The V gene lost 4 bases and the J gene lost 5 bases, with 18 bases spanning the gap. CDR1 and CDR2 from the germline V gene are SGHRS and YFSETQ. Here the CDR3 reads CASSVNSMGETEAFF. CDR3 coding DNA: TGCGCCAGCAGCGTGAACAGTATGGGTGAGACTGAAGCTTTCTTT.

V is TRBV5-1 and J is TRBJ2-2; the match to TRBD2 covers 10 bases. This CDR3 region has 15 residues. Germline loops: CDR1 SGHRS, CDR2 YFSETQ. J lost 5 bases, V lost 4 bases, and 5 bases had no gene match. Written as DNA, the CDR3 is TGCGCCAGCAGCATATGGACTAGCGGTACCGGGGAGCTGTTTTTT. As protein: CASSIWTSGTGELFF.

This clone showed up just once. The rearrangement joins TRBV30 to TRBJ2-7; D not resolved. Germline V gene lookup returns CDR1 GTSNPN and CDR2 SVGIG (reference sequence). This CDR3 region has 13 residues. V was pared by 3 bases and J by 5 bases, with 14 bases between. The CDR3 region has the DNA TGTGCCTGGAGCGCTGACTGGCGCGACGAGCAGTACTTC. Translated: CAWSADWRDEQYF.

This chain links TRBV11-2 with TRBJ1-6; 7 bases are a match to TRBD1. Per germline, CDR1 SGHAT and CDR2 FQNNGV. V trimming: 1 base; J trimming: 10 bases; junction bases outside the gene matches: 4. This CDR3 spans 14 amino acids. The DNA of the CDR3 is TGTGCCAGCAGCTTAGCCTGGACAGGCTCACCCCTCCACTTT. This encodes CASSLAWTGSPLHF. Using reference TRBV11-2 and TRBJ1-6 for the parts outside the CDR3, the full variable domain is EAGVAQSPRYKIIEKRQSVAFWCNPISGHATLYWYQQILGQGPKLLIQFQNNGVVDDSQLPKDRFSAERLKGVDSTLKIQPAKLEDSAVYLCASSLAWTGSPLHFGNGTRLTVT.

In DNA, the CDR3 is TGTGCCATCAACCGAGGACTAGCGGGAACGCACGATCTAGAGCAGTTCTTC. Translating gives CAINRGLAGTHDLEQFF. The chain links TRBV10-3 to TRBJ2-1, with 12 bases that match TRBD2. Per the germline V gene, CDR1 is ENHRY and CDR2 is SYGVKD. The CDR3 is 17 residues long. V gave up 7 bases and J gave up 10 bases; unmatched junction bases: 17.

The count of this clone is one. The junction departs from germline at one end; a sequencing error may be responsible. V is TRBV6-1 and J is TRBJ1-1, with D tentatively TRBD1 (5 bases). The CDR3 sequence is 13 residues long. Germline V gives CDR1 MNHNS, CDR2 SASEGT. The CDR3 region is CVSREGQDTEAFF. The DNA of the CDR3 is TGTGTCAGCAGGGAGGGCCAGGACACTGAAGCTTTCTTT.